This T cell receptor (beta chain) stems from a study of T-cell reconstitution after alpha-beta-depleted transplantation in children. TCRbeta library preparation incorporated unique molecular identifiers. TCRdb redid the calling of the PCR reads with MiXCR, one entry per CDR3 protein. This table has roughly 52,000 distinct CDR3 sequences, about 5.7% appearing once. The CDR3 length is 11 residues. V was trimmed by 3 bases and J by 8 bases, leaving 8 bases between them. CDR1 DFQATT and CDR2 SNEGSKA come from the germline V gene (reference sequence). This clonotype appeared many times. The antigen is undetermined. Findings and limits, study-wide: The high TCRbeta diversity at day 60 in some patients came from surviving recipient T cells and thymic progenitors.

The clonotype originates from a female patient aged 2-9 years who had a stem cell transplant for aplastic anemia, so the T cells may come from the graft donor. The material was PBMCs, mostly from graft donor cells, obtained 60 days after TCRalphabeta/CD19-depleted stem cell transplant. The rearrangement uses TRBV20-1 and TRBJ2-1; perhaps TRBD1 as D (5 bases). The CDR3 nucleotides are TGCAGTGCTAGTTGGGGCGATGAGCAGTTCTTC. It is translated as CSASWGDEQFF.